Listed below are T cell receptor beta chains from one sample, sequenced in a study of beta chain features in type 1 diabetes. Measured with immunoSEQ multiplex PCR; TCRdb has only the in-frame clones, and not every one. Seen here are about 170,000 clones, 7% to 9% observed once, and the top ten hold 0.5%. The source material was central memory CD4+ T cells from blood. Receptors were obtained from a man younger than 30 with type 1 diabetes. Both conserved end residues are part of each CDR3. A D gene is named only where the DNA matches it firmly. Not all rows give a size; the values are once, few, many and, for expanded clones, a class.

CDR3 DNA: TGTGCCAGCAGCTTGTCAGGGGGAAGGGGTGAAAAACTGTTTTTT; CDR3 protein: CASSLSGGRGEKLFF; clone size: -; V gene: TRBV5-4; D gene: TRBD1; J gene: TRBJ1-4
CDR3 DNA: TGTGCCAGCAGCGCCCTACGGGAGCTTAACTATGGCTACACCTTC; CDR3 protein: CASSALRELNYGYTF; clone size: -; V gene: TRBV9; D gene: -; J gene: TRBJ1-2
CDR3 DNA: TGTGCCAGCAGTGTCGGGACAGGGGCCACCTACGAGCAGTACTTC; CDR3 protein: CASSVGTGATYEQYF; clone size: -; V gene: TRBV28; D gene: TRBD1; J gene: TRBJ2-7
CDR3 DNA: TGTGCCAGCTCACCGTGGACAGGGGGCGCCGGGGAAAAACTGTTTTTT; CDR3 protein: CASSPWTGGAGEKLFF; clone size: -; V gene: TRBV18; D gene: TRBD1; J gene: TRBJ1-4
CDR3 DNA: TGTGCCAGTACCCTTAATCCCAGGATGAACACTGAAGCTTTCTTT; CDR3 protein: CASTLNPRMNTEAFF; clone size: few; V gene: TRBV19; D gene: -; J gene: TRBJ1-1
CDR3 DNA: TGTGCCAGCAGCCCACTAGCGGGGTTGGAGCAGTTCTTC; CDR3 protein: CASSPLAGLEQFF; clone size: few; V gene: TRBV7-2; D gene: TRBD2; J gene: TRBJ2-1
CDR3 DNA: TGTGCCAGCAGTCTCGTACGGCCGGGGAGAGAGACCCAGTACTTC; CDR3 protein: CASSLVRPGRETQYF; clone size: few; V gene: TRBV28; D gene: -; J gene: TRBJ2-5
CDR3 DNA: TGTGCCAGCAGCGCGGGGACTCTAGCCTCAGAAAAACTGTTTTTT; CDR3 protein: CASSAGTLASEKLFF; clone size: few; V gene: TRBV9; D gene: -; J gene: TRBJ1-4
CDR3 DNA: TGTGCCAGCAGCTTGAGGAAGGGGGTCCAAGAGACCCAGTACTTC; CDR3 protein: CASSLRKGVQETQYF; clone size: -; V gene: TRBV5-4; D gene: -; J gene: TRBJ2-5
CDR3 DNA: TGCGCCAGCAGCTTTGGTTTGACTAGTCTCGAGGAGACCCAGTACTTC; CDR3 protein: CASSFGLTSLEETQYF; clone size: -; V gene: TRBV5-1; D gene: -; J gene: TRBJ2-5
CDR3 DNA: TGTGCCTGGAGTGCCGGGACAGAAAATGGCTACACCTTC; CDR3 protein: CAWSAGTENGYTF; clone size: few; V gene: TRBV30; D gene: TRBD1; J gene: TRBJ1-2
CDR3 DNA: TGTGCCAGCTCCCGTACTAGTTTTCTCGATCCTAGCTCCTACGAGCAGTACTTC; CDR3 protein: CASSRTSFLDPSSYEQYF; clone size: few; V gene: TRBV18; D gene: -; J gene: TRBJ2-7
CDR3 DNA: TGTGCCAGCAGCTTAGGACAGGGCTCCACTGAAGCTTTCTTT; CDR3 protein: CASSLGQGSTEAFF; clone size: -; V gene: TRBV7-2; D gene: TRBD1; J gene: TRBJ1-1
CDR3 DNA: TGTGCCAGCAGAAATTCCGGGAGTTCCTACGAGCAGTACTTC; CDR3 protein: CASRNSGSSYEQYF; clone size: many; V gene: TRBV28; D gene: -; J gene: TRBJ2-7
CDR3 DNA: TGTGCCAGCAGCTTCCAGGGCACTGAAGCTTTCTTT; CDR3 protein: CASSFQGTEAFF; clone size: -; V gene: TRBV5-6; D gene: -; J gene: TRBJ1-1
CDR3 DNA: TGCGCCAGCAGCTCTTCGGTAGGAGGGTCCAACCTCTATGGCTACACCTTC; CDR3 protein: CASSSSVGGSNLYGYTF; clone size: -; V gene: TRBV5-1; D gene: -; J gene: TRBJ1-2
CDR3 DNA: TGCGCCAGCAGCTTAAATGGACTCCTAGCAGAGACCCAGTACTTC; CDR3 protein: CASSLNGLLAETQYF; clone size: -; V gene: TRBV5-1; D gene: -; J gene: TRBJ2-5
CDR3 DNA: TGTGCCAGCACTACCCTGGGGGGGAACACTGAAGCTTTCTTT; CDR3 protein: CASTTLGGNTEAFF; clone size: few; V gene: TRBV28; D gene: -; J gene: TRBJ1-1
CDR3 DNA: TGTGCAAGTCGCTTCTTCCCCACCGGGGAGCTGTTTTTT; CDR3 protein: CASRFFPTGELFF; clone size: -; V gene: TRBV12-2; D gene: -; J gene: TRBJ2-2
CDR3 DNA: TGTGCCAGCGCGCGGGTAGAAGCTTTCTTT; CDR3 protein: CASARVEAFF; clone size: -; V gene: TRBV7-9; D gene: -; J gene: TRBJ1-1
CDR3 DNA: TGCGCCAGCAGCTTGGGGGGCCGGGGGGAGACCCAGTACTTC; CDR3 protein: CASSLGGRGETQYF; clone size: -; V gene: TRBV5-1; D gene: -; J gene: TRBJ2-5
CDR3 DNA: TGCGCCAGCAGCCAGCCGGACAGCTCTCGGGAGGGGCTGTTTTTT; CDR3 protein: CASSQPDSSREGLFF; clone size: many; V gene: TRBV5-1; D gene: TRBD2; J gene: TRBJ2-2